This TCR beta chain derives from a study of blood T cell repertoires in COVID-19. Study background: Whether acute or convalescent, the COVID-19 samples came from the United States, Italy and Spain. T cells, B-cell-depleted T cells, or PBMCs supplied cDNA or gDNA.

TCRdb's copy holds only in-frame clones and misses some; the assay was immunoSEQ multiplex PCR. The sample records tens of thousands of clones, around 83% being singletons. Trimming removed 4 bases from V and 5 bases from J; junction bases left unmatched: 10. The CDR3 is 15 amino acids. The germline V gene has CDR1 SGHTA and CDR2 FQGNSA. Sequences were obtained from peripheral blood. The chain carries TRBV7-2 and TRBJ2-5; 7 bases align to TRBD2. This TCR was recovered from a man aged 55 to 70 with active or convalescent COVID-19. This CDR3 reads CASSWGGGFVETQYF. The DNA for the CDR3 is TGTGCCAGCAGCTGGGGCGGGGGATTCGTGGAGACCCAGTACTTC.